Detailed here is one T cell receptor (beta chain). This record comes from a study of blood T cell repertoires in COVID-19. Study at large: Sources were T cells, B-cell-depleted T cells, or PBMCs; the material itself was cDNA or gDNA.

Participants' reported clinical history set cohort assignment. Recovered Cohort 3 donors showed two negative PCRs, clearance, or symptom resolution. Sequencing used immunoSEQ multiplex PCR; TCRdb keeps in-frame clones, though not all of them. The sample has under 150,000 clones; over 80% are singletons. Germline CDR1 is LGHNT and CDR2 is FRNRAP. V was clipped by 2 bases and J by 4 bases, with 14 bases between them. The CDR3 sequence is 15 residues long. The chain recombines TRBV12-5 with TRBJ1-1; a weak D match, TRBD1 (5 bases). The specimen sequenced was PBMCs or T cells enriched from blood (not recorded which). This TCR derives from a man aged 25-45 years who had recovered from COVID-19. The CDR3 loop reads CASGLSLAGPTEAFF. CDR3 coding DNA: TGTGCTAGTGGTTTGTCCCTGGCAGGGCCCACTGAAGCTTTCTTT. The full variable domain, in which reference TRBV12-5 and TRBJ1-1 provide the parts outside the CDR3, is DARVTQTPRHKVTEMGQEVTMRCQPILGHNTVFWYRQTMMQGLELLAYFRNRAPLDDSGMPKDRFSAEMPDATLATLKIQPSEPRDSAVYFCASGLSLAGPTEAFFGQGTRLTVV.